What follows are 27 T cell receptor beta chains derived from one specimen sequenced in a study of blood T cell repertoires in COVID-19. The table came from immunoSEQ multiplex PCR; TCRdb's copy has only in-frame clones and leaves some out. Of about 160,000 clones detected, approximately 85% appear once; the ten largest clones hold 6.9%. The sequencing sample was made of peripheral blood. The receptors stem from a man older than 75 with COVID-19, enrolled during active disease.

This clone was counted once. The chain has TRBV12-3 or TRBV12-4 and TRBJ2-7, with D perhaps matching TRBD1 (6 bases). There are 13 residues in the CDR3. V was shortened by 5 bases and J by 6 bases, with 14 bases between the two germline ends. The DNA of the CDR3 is TGTGCCAGCAGTCCCGAACAGGGTACCGAGCAGTACTTC. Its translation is CASSPEQGTEQYF.

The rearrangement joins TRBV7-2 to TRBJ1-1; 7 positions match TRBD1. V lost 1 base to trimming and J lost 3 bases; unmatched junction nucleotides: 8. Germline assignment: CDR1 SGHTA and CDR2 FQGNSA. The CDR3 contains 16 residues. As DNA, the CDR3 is TGTGCCAGCAGCTTAGTGGGCAGGGGGAAGTACACTGAAGCTTTCTTT. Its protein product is CASSLVGRGKYTEAFF.

The CDR3 bases are TGTGCCAGCAGCCAAGATAGGACTTCCTCCGTCTATGGCTACACCTTC. Protein product: CASSQDRTSSVYGYTF. The chain is built from TRBV4-2 and TRBJ1-2; D is unresolved. Trimming took 0 bases from V and 4 from J, leaving 15 bases between them. The CDR3 sequence is 16 residues long. The V gene's germline CDR1 is LGHNA and CDR2 YNFKEQ.

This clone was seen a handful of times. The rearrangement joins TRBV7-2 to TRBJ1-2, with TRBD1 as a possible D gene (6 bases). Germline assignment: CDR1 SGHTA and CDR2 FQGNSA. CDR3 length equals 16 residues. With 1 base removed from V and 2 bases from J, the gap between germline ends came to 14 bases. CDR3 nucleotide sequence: TGTGCCAGCAGCTTAGGGCCTGTGGGGGCCAACTATGGCTACACCTTC. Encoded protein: CASSLGPVGANYGYTF.

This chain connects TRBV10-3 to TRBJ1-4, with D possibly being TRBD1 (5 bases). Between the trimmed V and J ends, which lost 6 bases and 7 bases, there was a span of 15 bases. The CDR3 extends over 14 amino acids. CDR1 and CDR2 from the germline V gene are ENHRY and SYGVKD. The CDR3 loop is CAIRPGLGREKLFF. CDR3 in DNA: TGTGCCATCAGGCCGGGACTGGGTCGTGAAAAACTGTTTTTT.

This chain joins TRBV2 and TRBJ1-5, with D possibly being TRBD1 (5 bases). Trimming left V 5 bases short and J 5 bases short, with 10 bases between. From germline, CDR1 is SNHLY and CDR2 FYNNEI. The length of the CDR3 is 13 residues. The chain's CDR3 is CASSPGGDQPQHF. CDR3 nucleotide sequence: TGTGCCAGCAGTCCGGGGGGGGATCAGCCCCAGCATTTT.

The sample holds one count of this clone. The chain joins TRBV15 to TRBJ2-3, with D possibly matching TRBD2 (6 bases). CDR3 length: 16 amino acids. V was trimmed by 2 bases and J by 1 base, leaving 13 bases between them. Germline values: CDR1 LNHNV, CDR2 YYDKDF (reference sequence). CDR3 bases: TGTGCCACCAGCAGACAAAGAGGCGGGGGCACAGATACGCAGTATTTT. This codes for CATSRQRGGGTDTQYF.

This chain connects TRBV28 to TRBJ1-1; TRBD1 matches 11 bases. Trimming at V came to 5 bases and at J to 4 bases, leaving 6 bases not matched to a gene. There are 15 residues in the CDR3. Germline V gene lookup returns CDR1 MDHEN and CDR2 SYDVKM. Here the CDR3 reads CASSPLGTGGTEAFF. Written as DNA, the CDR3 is TGTGCCAGCAGTCCCCTTGGGACAGGGGGCACTGAAGCTTTCTTT.

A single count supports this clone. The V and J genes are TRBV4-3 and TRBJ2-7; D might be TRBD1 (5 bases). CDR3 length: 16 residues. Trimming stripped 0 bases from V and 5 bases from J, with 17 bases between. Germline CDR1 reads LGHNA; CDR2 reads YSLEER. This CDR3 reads CASSQEAQGFRNEQYF. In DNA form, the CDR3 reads TGCGCCAGCAGCCAAGAGGCCCAGGGTTTTCGGAACGAGCAGTACTTC.

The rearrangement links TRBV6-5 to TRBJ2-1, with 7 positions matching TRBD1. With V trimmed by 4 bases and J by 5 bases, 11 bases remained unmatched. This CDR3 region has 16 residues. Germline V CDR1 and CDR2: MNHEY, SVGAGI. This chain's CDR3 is CASSFRTGVVHNEQFF. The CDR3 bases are TGTGCCAGCAGTTTTCGGACAGGAGTAGTCCACAATGAGCAGTTCTTC.

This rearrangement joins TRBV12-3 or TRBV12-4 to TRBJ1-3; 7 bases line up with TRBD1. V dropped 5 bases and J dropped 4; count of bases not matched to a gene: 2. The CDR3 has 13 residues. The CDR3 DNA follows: TGTGCCAGCAGTCCAGGGGGAGGAAACACCATATATTTT. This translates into CASSPGGGNTIYF.

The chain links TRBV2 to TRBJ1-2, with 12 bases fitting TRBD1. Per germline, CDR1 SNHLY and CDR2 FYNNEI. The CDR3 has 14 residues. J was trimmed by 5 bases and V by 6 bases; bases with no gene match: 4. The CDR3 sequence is CASRRGQGAYGYTF. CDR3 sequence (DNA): TGTGCCAGCAGGCGGGGACAGGGGGCGTATGGCTACACCTTC.

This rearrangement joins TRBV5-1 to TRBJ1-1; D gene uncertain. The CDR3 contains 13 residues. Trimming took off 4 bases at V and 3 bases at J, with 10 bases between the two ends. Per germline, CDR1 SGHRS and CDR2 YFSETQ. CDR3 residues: CASSQNMYTEAFF. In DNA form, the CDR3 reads TGCGCCAGCAGCCAGAATATGTACACTGAAGCTTTCTTT.

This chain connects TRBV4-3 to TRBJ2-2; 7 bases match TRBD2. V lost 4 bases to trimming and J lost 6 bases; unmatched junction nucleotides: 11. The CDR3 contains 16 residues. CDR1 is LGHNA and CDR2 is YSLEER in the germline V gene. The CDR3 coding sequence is TGCGCCAGCAGCCCTCTGGCGGGGGTGGGACCCGGGGAGCTGTTTTTT. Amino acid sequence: CASSPLAGVGPGELFF.

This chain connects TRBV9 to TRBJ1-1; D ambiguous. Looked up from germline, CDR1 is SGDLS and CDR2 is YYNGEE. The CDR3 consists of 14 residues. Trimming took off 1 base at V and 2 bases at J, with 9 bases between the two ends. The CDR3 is CASSVFGGNTEAFF. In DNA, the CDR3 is TGTGCCAGCAGCGTATTTGGAGGAAACACTGAAGCTTTCTTT.

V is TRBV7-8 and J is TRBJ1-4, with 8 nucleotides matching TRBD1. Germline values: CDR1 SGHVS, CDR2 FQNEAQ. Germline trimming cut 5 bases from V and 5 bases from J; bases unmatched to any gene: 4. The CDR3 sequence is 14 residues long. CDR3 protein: CASSPNRGNEKLFF. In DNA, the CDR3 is TGTGCCAGCAGCCCAAACAGGGGGAATGAAAAACTGTTTTTT. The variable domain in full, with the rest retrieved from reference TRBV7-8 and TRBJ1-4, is GAGVSQSPRYKVAKRGQDVALRCDPISGHVSLFWYQQALGQGPEFLTYFQNEAQLDKSGLPSDRFFAERPEGSVSTLKIQRTQQEDSAVYLCASSPNRGNEKLFFGSGTQLSVL.

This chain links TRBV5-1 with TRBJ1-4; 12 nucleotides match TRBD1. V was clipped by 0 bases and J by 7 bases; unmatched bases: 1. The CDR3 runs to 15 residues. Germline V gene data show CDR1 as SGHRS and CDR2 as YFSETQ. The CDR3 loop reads CASSLGDRGLEKLFF. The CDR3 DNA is TGCGCCAGCAGCTTGGGGGACAGGGGGCTTGAAAAACTGTTTTTT.

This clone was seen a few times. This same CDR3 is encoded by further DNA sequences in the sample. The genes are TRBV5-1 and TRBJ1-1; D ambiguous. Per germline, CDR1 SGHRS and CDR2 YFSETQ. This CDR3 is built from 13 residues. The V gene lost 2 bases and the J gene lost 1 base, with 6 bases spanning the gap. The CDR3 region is CASSFGGNTEAFF. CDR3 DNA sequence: TGCGCCAGCAGCTTCGGAGGGAACACTGAAGCTTTCTTT.

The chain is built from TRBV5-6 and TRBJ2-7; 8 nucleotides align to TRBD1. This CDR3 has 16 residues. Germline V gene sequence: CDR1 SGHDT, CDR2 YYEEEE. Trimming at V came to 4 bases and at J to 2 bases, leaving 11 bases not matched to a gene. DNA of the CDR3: TGTGCCAGCAGCCGGTGGAGGGACAGGCTTACCTACGAGCAGTACTTC. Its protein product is CASSRWRDRLTYEQYF.

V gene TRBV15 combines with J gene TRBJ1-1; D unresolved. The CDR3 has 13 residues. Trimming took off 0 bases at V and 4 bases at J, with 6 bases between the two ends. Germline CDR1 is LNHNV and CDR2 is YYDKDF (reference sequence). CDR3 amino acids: CATSRDSGTEAFF. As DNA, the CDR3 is TGTGCCACCAGCAGAGATAGCGGCACTGAAGCTTTCTTT.

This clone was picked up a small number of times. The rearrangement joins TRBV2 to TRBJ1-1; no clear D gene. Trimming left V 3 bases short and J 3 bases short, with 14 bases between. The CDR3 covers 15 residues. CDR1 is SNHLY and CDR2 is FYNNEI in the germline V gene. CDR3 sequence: CASSDGHPGDTEAFF. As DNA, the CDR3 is TGTGCCAGCAGTGATGGGCACCCCGGGGACACTGAAGCTTTCTTT.

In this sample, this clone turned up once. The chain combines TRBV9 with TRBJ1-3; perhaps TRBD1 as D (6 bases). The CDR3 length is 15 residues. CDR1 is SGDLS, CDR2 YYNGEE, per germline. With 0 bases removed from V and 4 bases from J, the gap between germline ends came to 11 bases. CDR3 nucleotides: TGTGCCAGCAGCGTAGCTGGGACAAAGGGAAACACCATATATTTT. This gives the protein CASSVAGTKGNTIYF.

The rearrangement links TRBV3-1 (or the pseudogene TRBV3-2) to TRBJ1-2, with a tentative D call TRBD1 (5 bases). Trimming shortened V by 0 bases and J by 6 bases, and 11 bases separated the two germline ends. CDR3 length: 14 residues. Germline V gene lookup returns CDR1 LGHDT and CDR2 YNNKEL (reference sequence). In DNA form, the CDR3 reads TGTGCCAGCAGCCAAGATGGGGGGTTAGATGGCTACACCTTC. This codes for CASSQDGGLDGYTF.

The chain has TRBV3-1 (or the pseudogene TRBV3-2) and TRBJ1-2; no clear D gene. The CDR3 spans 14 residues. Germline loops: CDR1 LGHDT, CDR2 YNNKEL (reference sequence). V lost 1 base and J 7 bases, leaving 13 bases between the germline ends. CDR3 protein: CASSQGGGQAGYTF. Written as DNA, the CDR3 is TGTGCCAGCAGCCAAGGGGGAGGGCAGGCTGGCTACACCTTC.

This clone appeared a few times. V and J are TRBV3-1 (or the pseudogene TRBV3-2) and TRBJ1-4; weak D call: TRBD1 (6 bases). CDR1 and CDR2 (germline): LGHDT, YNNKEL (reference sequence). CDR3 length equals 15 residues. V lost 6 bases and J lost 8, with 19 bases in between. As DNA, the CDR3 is TGTGCCAGCAGGCCCACAGGGCGCGGGGGGGAAAAACTGTTTTTT. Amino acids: CASRPTGRGGEKLFF.

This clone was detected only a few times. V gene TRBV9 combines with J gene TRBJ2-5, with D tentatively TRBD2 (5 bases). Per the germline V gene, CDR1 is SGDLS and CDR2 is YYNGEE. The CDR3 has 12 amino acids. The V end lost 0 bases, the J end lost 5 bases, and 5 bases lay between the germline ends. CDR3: CASSVGEETQYF. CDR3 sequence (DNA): TGTGCCAGCAGCGTAGGGGAGGAGACCCAGTACTTC.

CDR3 region: CASSVGQGGGYTF. The CDR3 DNA is TGTGCCAGCAGCGTAGGGCAGGGAGGCGGCTACACCTTC. The V and J genes are TRBV9 and TRBJ1-2, with a tentative D call TRBD1 (5 bases). The CDR3 totals 13 residues. V was cut by 0 bases and J by 8 bases, with 11 bases left in between. Germline lookup yields CDR1 SGDLS and CDR2 YYNGEE.